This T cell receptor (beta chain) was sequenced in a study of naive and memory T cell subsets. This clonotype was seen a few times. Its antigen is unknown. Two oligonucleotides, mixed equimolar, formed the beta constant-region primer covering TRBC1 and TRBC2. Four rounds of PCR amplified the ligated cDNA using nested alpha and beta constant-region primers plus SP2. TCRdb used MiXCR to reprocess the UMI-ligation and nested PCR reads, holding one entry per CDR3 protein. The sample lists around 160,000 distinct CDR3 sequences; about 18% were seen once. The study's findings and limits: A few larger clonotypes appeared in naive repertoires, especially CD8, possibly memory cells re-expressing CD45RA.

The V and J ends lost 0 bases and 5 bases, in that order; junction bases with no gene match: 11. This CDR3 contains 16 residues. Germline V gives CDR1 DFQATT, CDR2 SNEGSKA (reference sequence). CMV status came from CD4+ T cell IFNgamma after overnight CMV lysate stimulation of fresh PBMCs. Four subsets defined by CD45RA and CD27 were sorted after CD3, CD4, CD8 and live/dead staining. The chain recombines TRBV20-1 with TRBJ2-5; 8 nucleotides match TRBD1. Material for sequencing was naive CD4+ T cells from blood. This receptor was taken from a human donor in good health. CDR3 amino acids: CSARDPRRGLRETQYF. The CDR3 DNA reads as TGCAGTGCTAGAGATCCCCGCAGGGGGCTTCGGGAGACCCAGTACTTC.